This T cell receptor (beta chain) came from a study of T cells in Graves' hyperthyroidism and ophthalmopathy. From RNA transcripts, TCR beta CDR3 regions were amplified. The study used the HTBI primer set for a first-round RT-PCR of the TCR CDR3. TCRdb re-derived calls from the multiplex PCR reads in MiXCR, one entry per CDR3 protein. The sample consists of approximately 740,000 distinct CDR3 sequences, 12% to 15% of them appearing once. The germline CDR1 and CDR2 sequences are MNHEY and SMNVEV (reference sequence). Trimming removed 5 bases from V and 0 bases from J, with 11 bases in between. The CDR3 length is 14 residues. The study defined stable Graves' hyperthyroidism as no ophthalmopathy progression within 18 months. PBMCs were derived from under 13 ml fresh peripheral blood. This clonotype was seen only a few times. Its antigen is still unknown. Study observations and caveats: Among thyroid clonotypes expanded above 0.001, most also appeared in blood. Stable hyperthyroidism was told apart from ophthalmopathy by a model built on 13 V-J features.

This rearrangement joins TRBV27 to TRBJ2-7; D remains unclear. This sequence was found in a woman between 18 and 30 years old with Graves' hyperthyroidism. The sequenced sample consisted of blood. CDR3 protein: CASSPAFSSYEQYF. The CDR3, as DNA: TGTGCCAGCAGTCCAGCATTCAGCTCCTACGAGCAGTACTTC.